These 27 T cell receptor beta chains were all obtained from the same sample, sequenced in a study of shared clonotypes between healthy human individuals. Repertoires were generated with immunoSEQ multiplex PCR, while TCRdb's copy carries only in-frame clones and drops some. The table shows around 940,000 clones, with approximately 80% occurring only once. Sequenced: memory CD4+ T cells sorted from blood. The subset was: CD45RA-negative fraction. The receptors derive from a man younger than 35 in good health.

The chain combines TRBV7-9 with TRBJ1-4; the D is unclear. There are 14 residues in the CDR3. From germline, CDR1 is SEHNR and CDR2 FQNEAQ (reference sequence). The V end lost 1 base, the J end lost 4 bases, and 7 bases lay between the germline ends. CDR3 in amino acids: CASSLEAINEKLFF. The DNA for the CDR3 is TGTGCCAGCAGCTTAGAAGCTATTAATGAAAAACTGTTTTTT.

The chain couples TRBV28 to TRBJ1-5; D not certain. CDR1 is MDHEN, CDR2 SYDVKM, per germline. The germline V and J ends were trimmed by 3 bases and 2 bases, with 11 bases remaining between them. This CDR3 contains 15 residues. The CDR3 region is CASSFPGEGNQPQHF. As DNA, the CDR3 is TGTGCCAGCAGTTTCCCCGGGGAGGGCAATCAGCCCCAGCATTTT.

V is TRBV6-5 and J is TRBJ2-7; possible D gene TRBD1, 5 bases. Looked up from germline, CDR1 is MNHEY and CDR2 is SVGAGI. The length of the CDR3 is 13 residues. Trimming removed 5 bases at V and 6 bases at J, with 14 bases between. The CDR3 region is CASSTVGVGEQYF. CDR3 in DNA: TGTGCCAGCAGTACCGTAGGGGTCGGCGAGCAGTACTTC.

The DNA of the CDR3 is TGCGCCAGCAGCAAGGACAGTGGACTGTTCTACGAGCAGTACTTC. Protein: CASSKDSGLFYEQYF. This sequence joins TRBV5-1 and TRBJ2-7, with D perhaps matching TRBD1 (6 bases). V lost 4 bases and J 3 bases, leaving 17 bases between the germline ends. From germline, CDR1 is SGHRS and CDR2 YFSETQ. The CDR3 is 15 residues long.

The chain combines TRBV4-1 with TRBJ2-3; TRBD2 matches at 16 bases. From germline, CDR1 is MGHRA and CDR2 YSYEKL. V was pared by 0 bases and J by 2 bases, with 5 bases of the junction left unmatched. The CDR3 contains 19 residues. This CDR3 reads CASSQEGTSGRGSTDTQYF. In nucleotides, the CDR3 is TGCGCCAGCAGCCAAGAAGGGACTAGCGGGAGGGGGTCCACAGATACGCAGTATTTT.

This clone was seen once. The rearrangement links TRBV11-2 to TRBJ2-3, with 11 bases matching TRBD2. After removal of 3 bases from V and 0 bases from J, the junction contained 8 bases not matched to a gene. CDR3 length: 18 amino acids. Germline CDR1 is SGHAT and CDR2 is FQNNGV. The DNA of the CDR3 is TGTGCCAGCAGCTTGGGTAGCGGGGGGGAAATTAGCACAGATACGCAGTATTTT. Its protein is CASSLGSGGEISTDTQYF.

This clone occurred a few times. The J gene is TRBJ2-3, the V gene TRBV25-1; the D gene is possibly TRBD2 (6 bases). Per the germline V gene, CDR1 is MGHDK and CDR2 is SYGVNS. The CDR3 sequence is 17 residues long. V was trimmed by 1 base and J by 4 bases, leaving 18 bases between them. CDR3 sequence reads: CASSEFGTPNKADTQYF. CDR3 nucleotide sequence: TGTGCCAGCAGTGAATTTGGGACTCCTAACAAGGCAGATACGCAGTATTTT.

The rearrangement joins TRBV18 to TRBJ1-3; D uncertain. This CDR3 has 15 amino acids. V dropped 3 bases and J dropped 0 bases, with 9 bases sitting between them. The germline gives CDR1 KGHSH, CDR2 LQKENI. The CDR3 protein is CASSPTPNSGNTIYF. CDR3 coding DNA: TGTGCCAGCTCACCGACACCAAACTCTGGAAACACCATATATTTT.

The chain couples TRBV25-1 to TRBJ1-2, with unresolved D. From germline, CDR1 is MGHDK and CDR2 SYGVNS. Trimming left V 2 bases short and J 4 bases short, with 5 bases between. CDR3 length: 12 residues. CDR3 protein: CASSEVGYGYTF. The CDR3 region has the DNA TGTGCCAGCAGTGAAGTTGGCTATGGCTACACCTTC.

This clone was detected once. This chain joins TRBV11-3 and TRBJ2-3; the D gene is possibly TRBD1 (6 bases). Trimming took 5 bases from V and 2 from J, leaving 17 bases between them. CDR1 is SGHNT and CDR2 is YENEEA in the germline V gene. The CDR3 extends over 16 amino acids. CDR3 residues: CASSEKRAGATDTQYF. The CDR3 DNA follows: TGTGCCAGCAGCGAGAAACGTGCAGGGGCCACAGATACGCAGTATTTT.

The V and J genes are TRBV5-8 and TRBJ2-3; D may be TRBD1 or TRBD2 (5 bases each). Trimming took 3 bases from V and 0 from J, leaving 14 bases between them. The CDR3 runs 16 residues. Germline CDR1 is SGHTS and CDR2 is YDEGEE. The CDR3 DNA reads as TGTGCCAGCAGCTCACCCGGGACGACTAGCACAGATACGCAGTATTTT. Translating gives CASSSPGTTSTDTQYF.

The chain employs TRBV9 and TRBJ2-1; TRBD2 matches at 9 bases. The CDR3 spans 15 residues. J was trimmed by 6 bases and V by 3 bases; bases with no gene match: 7. Germline V gene lookup returns CDR1 SGDLS and CDR2 YYNGEE. DNA for the CDR3: TGTGCCAGCAGCGATAGCGGGAGTACTGGCAATGAGCAGTTCTTC. Translating it yields CASSDSGSTGNEQFF.

The CDR3 sequence: CASSSDRDQPQHF. The DNA of the CDR3 is TGCGCCAGCAGCTCGGACCGGGATCAGCCCCAGCATTTT. This chain joins TRBV5-1 and TRBJ1-5; no firm D call. V lost 3 bases, J lost 5 bases, and 9 bases lay in between. The CDR3 length is 13 residues. Looked up from germline, CDR1 is SGHRS and CDR2 is YFSETQ.

The gene calls are TRBV27 and TRBJ2-7; D remains unclear. Trimming removed 6 bases at V and 3 bases at J, with 15 bases between. The CDR3 is 14 residues long. Germline CDR1 MNHEY, CDR2 SMNVEV (reference sequence). CDR3 DNA sequence: TGTGCCAGCAGGTCACCGGTCCCTGGCTACGAGCAGTACTTC. This gives the protein CASRSPVPGYEQYF.

V usage is TRBV6-5 and J usage is TRBJ1-6; a weak D match, TRBD1 (6 bases). V was clipped by 8 bases and J by 5 bases, with 7 bases between them. The CDR3 has 12 amino acids. From germline, CDR1 is MNHEY and CDR2 SVGAGI. CDR3 amino acids: CASGQHNSPLHF. In DNA form, the CDR3 reads TGTGCCAGCGGACAGCATAATTCACCCCTCCACTTT.

V and J are TRBV5-1 and TRBJ2-7; 8 bases line up with TRBD2. V was clipped by 3 bases and J by 3 bases; unmatched bases: 14. This CDR3 contains 17 residues. Germline V lookup: CDR1 SGHRS, CDR2 YFSETQ. Here the CDR3 DNA reads TGCGCCAGCAGCTCCAACCGACCAGGGGCGGGGGGCTACGAGCAGTACTTC. This sequence encodes CASSSNRPGAGGYEQYF.

This clone has just a few counts. This chain connects TRBV19 to TRBJ2-6; a possible D gene is TRBD1 (6 bases). V lost 10 bases, J lost 1 base, and 14 bases lay in between. The germline V gene encodes CDR1 LNHDA and CDR2 SQIVND (reference sequence). This CDR3 has 15 amino acids. CDR3 protein: CATSSQGSGANVLTF. In nucleotides, the CDR3 is TGTGCCACCTCAAGTCAGGGGTCTGGGGCCAACGTCCTGACTTTC.

The chain combines TRBV6-5 with TRBJ2-5, with 8 bases aligning to TRBD1. Germline V gives CDR1 MNHEY, CDR2 SVGAGI. Trimming took 5 bases from V and 5 from J; bases not matched to a gene: 7. This CDR3 has 14 amino acids. CDR3 sequence (DNA): TGTGCCAGCAGTCCCCAGGGGGCTTTGGAGACCCAGTACTTC. Its protein product is CASSPQGALETQYF.

V gene TRBV28 combines with J gene TRBJ1-2; 7 nucleotides agree with TRBD1. From germline, CDR1 is MDHEN and CDR2 SYDVKM. The CDR3 sequence is 19 residues long. The ends lost 3 bases at V and 1 base at J; junction bases unmatched: 17. CDR3: CASSFGRGQGLLINYGYTF. DNA for the CDR3: TGTGCCAGCAGTTTCGGAAGGGGGCAGGGTTTACTTATTAACTATGGCTACACCTTC.

The rearrangement links TRBV6-1 to TRBJ2-5; no definite D call. The V gene's germline CDR1 is MNHNS and CDR2 SASEGT. CDR3 length: 13 amino acids. V was clipped by 4 bases and J by 5 bases, with 11 bases between them. The CDR3, as DNA: TGTGCCAGCAGTGCTGGTATCTCGGAGACCCAGTACTTC. Encoded protein: CASSAGISETQYF.

The chain joins TRBV14 to TRBJ2-5; possibly TRBD2 for D (5 bases). The CDR3 runs 15 residues. Germline values: CDR1 SGHDN, CDR2 FVKESK. Trimming pared 5 bases from V and 0 bases from J, leaving 13 bases between. CDR3 sequence reads: CASSNGLAYQETQYF. The CDR3 DNA follows: TGTGCCAGCAGCAACGGGCTAGCCTACCAAGAGACCCAGTACTTC.

V gene TRBV5-6 combines with J gene TRBJ2-5; 13 bases match TRBD2. V trimming: 2 bases; J trimming: 2 bases; junction bases outside the gene matches: 3. The CDR3 loop spans 16 amino acids. Germline V gives CDR1 SGHDT, CDR2 YYEEEE. The CDR3 reads CASSFRTSGGQETQYF. The CDR3 nucleotides read TGTGCCAGCAGCTTCCGGACTAGCGGGGGACAAGAGACCCAGTACTTC.

The chain couples TRBV6-1 to TRBJ2-7; unclear D gene. The CDR3 loop spans 14 amino acids. Between the trimmed V and J ends, which lost 2 bases and 1 base, there was a span of 9 bases. CDR1 and CDR2 (germline): MNHNS, SASEGT. The CDR3 sequence is CASSESYSSYEQYF. Written as DNA, the CDR3 is TGTGCCAGCAGTGAATCGTACAGTTCCTACGAGCAGTACTTC.

The rearrangement uses TRBV19 and TRBJ2-3; D is possibly TRBD1 or TRBD2 (5 bases each). The ends were cut back, 3 bases at V and 3 bases at J, with 13 bases in the middle. Germline CDR1 reads LNHDA; CDR2 reads SQIVND (reference sequence). This CDR3 region has 15 residues. CDR3 DNA sequence: TGTGCCAGTAGTATTTCGGGGACGCGGACAGATACGCAGTATTTT. Its protein product is CASSISGTRTDTQYF.

The J gene is TRBJ2-7, the V gene TRBV7-2; TRBD2 agrees at 8 bases. With V trimmed by 3 bases and J by 3 bases, 7 bases remained unmatched. Germline-derived CDR1 and CDR2 are SGHTA and FQGNSA. The CDR3 contains 15 residues. The CDR3 here is CASSFIEREFYEQYF. Written as DNA, the CDR3 is TGTGCCAGCAGCTTCATCGAGCGGGAGTTCTACGAGCAGTACTTC.

The chain combines TRBV29-1 with TRBJ2-5; 12 bases match TRBD1. The CDR3 has 18 residues. After removal of 4 bases from V and 1 base from J, the junction contained 13 bases not matched to a gene. Germline CDR1 reads SQVTM; CDR2 reads ANQGSEA. The CDR3 sequence: CSVGGTGGALWSQETQYF. In nucleotides, the CDR3 is TGCAGCGTTGGTGGGACAGGGGGCGCATTGTGGTCCCAAGAGACCCAGTACTTC.

On this clone: This specimen includes other DNA sequences encoding the same CDR3. The chain couples TRBV5-4 to TRBJ1-2; TRBD1 is a possible D gene (6 bases). Trimming took 4 bases from V and 2 from J, leaving 9 bases between them. There are 13 residues in the CDR3. Per germline, CDR1 SGHNT and CDR2 YYREEE (reference sequence). The CDR3: CASSPGQNYGYTF. The CDR3 DNA reads TGTGCCAGCAGCCCAGGACAGAACTATGGCTACACCTTC.